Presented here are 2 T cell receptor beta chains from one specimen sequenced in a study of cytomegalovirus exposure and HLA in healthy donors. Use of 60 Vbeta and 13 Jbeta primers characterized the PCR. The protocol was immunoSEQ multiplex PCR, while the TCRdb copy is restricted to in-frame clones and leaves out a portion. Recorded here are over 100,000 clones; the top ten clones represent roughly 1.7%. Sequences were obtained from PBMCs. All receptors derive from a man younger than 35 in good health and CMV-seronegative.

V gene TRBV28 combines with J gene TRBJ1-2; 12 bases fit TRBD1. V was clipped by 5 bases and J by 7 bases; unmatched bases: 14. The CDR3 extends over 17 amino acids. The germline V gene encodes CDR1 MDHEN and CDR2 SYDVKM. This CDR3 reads CASSPTSGGQGARGYTF. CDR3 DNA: TGTGCCAGCAGTCCAACCTCGGGGGGACAGGGGGCTCGTGGCTACACCTTC.

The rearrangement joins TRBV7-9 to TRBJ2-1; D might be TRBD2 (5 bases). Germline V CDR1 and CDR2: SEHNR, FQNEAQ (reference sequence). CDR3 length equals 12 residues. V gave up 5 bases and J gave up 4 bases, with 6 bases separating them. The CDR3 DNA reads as TGTGCCAGCAGCGAGGGATACAATGAGCAGTTCTTC. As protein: CASSEGYNEQFF.